This entry lists 32 T cell receptor beta chains sequenced from one sample in a study of vaccination effects on CD4 cells after COVID-19. Profiled with immunoSEQ multiplex PCR; TCRdb holds only in-frame clones, not every one. The sample holds 20,000 to 25,000 clones; 75% to 85% are singletons and the top ten take over 35%. Viral peptide pools were used in the ViraFEST assay to expand antigen-specific CD4+ T cells, and sequencing came afterward. CD4+ T cell isolation took place after less than 13 days of culture. PCR-confirmed SARS-CoV-2 infection occurred in the person between March and December 2020. These receptors are not linked to any known antigen. This sample comprised CD4+ T cells from PBMCs cultured with a peptide pool, obtained before COVID-19 vaccination. All receptors come from a human donor who had a prior SARS-CoV-2 infection.

This clone occurred a few times. The V call is TRBV2, the J call TRBJ1-6; the D gene is possibly TRBD1 (6 bases). CDR3 length: 15 amino acids. Germline CDR1 reads SNHLY; CDR2 reads FYNNEI. Trimming pared 7 bases from V and 6 bases from J, leaving 16 bases between. The CDR3 nucleotides are TGTGCCAGCAATCAAGTAGGGGGGAGTAATTCACCCCTCCACTTT. Its protein is CASNQVGGSNSPLHF.

This chain joins TRBV19 and TRBJ2-3; D call uncertain. This CDR3 is built from 14 residues. V dropped 3 bases and J dropped 0 bases, with 7 bases sitting between them. Germline CDR1 and CDR2: LNHDA and SQIVND (reference sequence). CDR3 in amino acids: CASSMQRSTDTQYF. The DNA for the CDR3 is TGTGCCAGTAGTATGCAGCGTAGCACAGATACGCAGTATTTT.

The chain links TRBV6-5 to TRBJ2-4; tentatively, D is TRBD2 (6 bases). Germline lookup yields CDR1 MNHEY and CDR2 SVGAGI. V was cut by 8 bases and J by 1 base, with 15 bases left in between. CDR3 length equals 15 residues. CDR3 in amino acids: CASHGGAGAKNIQYF. CDR3 nucleotide sequence: TGTGCCAGCCATGGAGGGGCTGGGGCCAAAAACATTCAGTACTTC.

CDR3: CATSRDGVGYNEQFF. Here the CDR3 DNA reads TGTGCCACCAGCAGAGATGGTGTTGGTTACAATGAGCAGTTCTTC. The chain has TRBV15 and TRBJ2-1; D uncertain. Trimming removed 0 bases from V and 4 bases from J, with 10 bases in between. This CDR3 region has 15 residues. Looked up from germline, CDR1 is LNHNV and CDR2 is YYDKDF (reference sequence).

This chain links TRBV21-1 with TRBJ2-7; TRBD1 reflects the table's D call only, with no check against the DNA. TRBV21-1 is assigned pseudogene status. The CDR3 covers 17 residues. The CDR3 DNA follows: TGTGCCAGCAGCAAAGTGGAGGAGGGACAGGAAGCCTACGAGCAGTACTTC. Its translation is CASSKVEEGQEAYEQYF.

The V and J genes are TRBV7-2 and TRBJ1-1, with TRBD1 as a possible D gene (6 bases). Per germline, CDR1 SGHTA and CDR2 FQGNSA. V lost 3 bases, J lost 5 bases, and 16 bases lay in between. CDR3 length: 15 residues. CDR3 coding DNA: TGTGCCAGCAGCTTCCTCTCGGGGGCAGGGACTGAAGCTTTCTTT. Translated: CASSFLSGAGTEAFF.

This clone turned up a few times. This chain connects TRBV16 to TRBJ1-5, with a weak D call TRBD1 (6 bases). V lost 4 bases, J lost 2 bases, and 15 bases lay in between. The germline V gene encodes CDR1 KGHSY and CDR2 FQNENV. This CDR3 is built from 16 residues. CDR3 DNA sequence: TGTGCCAGCAGCCCCATGCAGGGGAGAGGCAATCAGCCCCAGCATTTT. Protein product: CASSPMQGRGNQPQHF.

This clone was detected only a few times. The J gene is TRBJ1-4, the V gene TRBV12-5, with 9 bases matching TRBD1. The CDR3 has 14 amino acids. Germline values: CDR1 LGHNT, CDR2 FRNRAP. V shed 6 bases and J 5 bases; nucleotides not matched to a gene: 4. CDR3 nucleotides: TGTGCTAGTGGACCCGGGACAGGGAATGAAAAACTGTTTTTT. Amino acid sequence: CASGPGTGNEKLFF.

The V and J genes are TRBV19 and TRBJ1-1; D might be TRBD1 (5 bases). The CDR3 covers 13 residues. Germline CDR1 LNHDA, CDR2 SQIVND (reference sequence). Trimming took off 3 bases at V and 4 bases at J, with 9 bases between the two ends. The CDR3 bases are TGTGCCAGTAGTATGGCAGGGTCCACTGAAGCTTTCTTT. Translation gives CASSMAGSTEAFF.

The chain recombines TRBV7-8 with TRBJ1-3, with D tentatively TRBD1 (5 bases). With 3 bases removed from V and 4 bases from J, the gap between germline ends came to 10 bases. This CDR3 contains 14 residues. Germline V gene data show CDR1 as SGHVS and CDR2 as FQNEAQ. CDR3 nucleotides: TGTGCCAGCAGCTTTTCGGGGCCAGGAAACACCATATATTTT. Residues: CASSFSGPGNTIYF.

With regard to this clone: The junction departs from the called germline gene at one end, perhaps through a read error. This chain uses TRBV11-3 with TRBJ1-2; 8 nucleotides match TRBD1. Germline-derived CDR1 and CDR2 are SGHNT and YENEEA. The CDR3 is 13 residues long. CDR3 in amino acids: CASSFGQGRDFSF. The CDR3 nucleotides are TGTGCCAGCAGCTTCGGACAGGGAAGAGACTTCTCCTTC.

DNA for the CDR3: TGTGCTAGTGGTTTCCTCAGTAGCCGAGAGCAGTACTTC. This sequence encodes CASGFLSSREQYF. The genes are TRBV12-5 and TRBJ2-7; D remains unclear. This CDR3 has 13 residues. Germline V gene sequence: CDR1 LGHNT, CDR2 FRNRAP. Trimming pared 3 bases from V and 7 bases from J, leaving 13 bases between.

The chain couples TRBV3-1 (or the pseudogene TRBV3-2) to TRBJ2-4; perhaps TRBD1 as D (6 bases). CDR1 is LGHDT and CDR2 is YNNKEL in the germline V gene (reference sequence). The CDR3 covers 13 residues. Trimming took off 5 bases at V and 4 bases at J, with 9 bases between the two ends. The chain's CDR3 is CASSADRKNIQYF. In DNA form, the CDR3 reads TGTGCCAGCAGCGCGGACAGAAAAAACATTCAGTACTTC.

The V call is TRBV11-2, the J call TRBJ2-4; TRBD2 aligns across 15 bases. With 5 bases clipped from V and 0 bases from J, the junction kept 5 bases outside the gene matches. Germline V CDR1 and CDR2: SGHAT, FQNNGV. The CDR3 contains 18 residues. The CDR3 is CASSRRTSGGVAKNIQYF. In DNA, the CDR3 is TGTGCCAGCAGCCGAAGGACTAGCGGGGGGGTAGCCAAAAACATTCAGTACTTC.

The chain links TRBV2 to TRBJ2-1; TRBD1 aligns across 9 bases. This CDR3 contains 12 residues. Looked up from germline, CDR1 is SNHLY and CDR2 is FYNNEI. The DNA of the CDR3 is TGTGGTTGGGACAGGGATGCGAATGAGCAGTTCTTC. Its translation is CGWDRDANEQFF.

This chain joins TRBV7-2 and TRBJ1-5, with D possibly being TRBD1 (5 bases). Per the germline V gene, CDR1 is SGHTA and CDR2 is FQGNSA. V gave up 5 bases and J gave up 6 bases, with 17 bases separating them. The length of the CDR3 is 15 residues. Here the CDR3 reads CASSTQPRGGQPQHF. The CDR3 nucleotides are TGTGCCAGCAGCACTCAACCAAGGGGCGGTCAGCCCCAGCATTTT.

The chain recombines TRBV3-1 (or the pseudogene TRBV3-2) with TRBJ2-3; TRBD1 might be the D (5 bases). The germline CDR1 and CDR2 sequences are LGHDT and YNNKEL (reference sequence). V lost 5 bases and J 0 bases, leaving 9 bases between the germline ends. CDR3 length: 14 amino acids. CDR3 bases: TGTGCCAGCAGCGACGGACAAAGCACAGATACGCAGTATTTT. As protein: CASSDGQSTDTQYF.

The chain joins TRBV19 to TRBJ1-1, with D perhaps matching TRBD1 (5 bases). The V gene lost 7 bases and the J gene lost 3 bases, with 6 bases spanning the gap. This CDR3 spans 11 amino acids. Germline V gene sequence: CDR1 LNHDA, CDR2 SQIVND (reference sequence). The CDR3 bases are TGTGCCAGTAAAGGGGACACTGAAGCTTTCTTT. It yields the protein CASKGDTEAFF.

This clone came up once. The V gene is TRBV4-2, the J gene TRBJ2-7; 10 nucleotides line up with TRBD2. Looked up from germline, CDR1 is LGHNA and CDR2 is YNFKEQ. With V trimmed by 4 bases and J by 6 bases, 15 bases remained unmatched. CDR3 length equals 17 residues. The CDR3 DNA reads as TGTGCCAGCAGCCGAACGACTTTGGCTAGCGGGAGTTCCGAGCAGTACTTC. This encodes CASSRTTLASGSSEQYF.

This clone was detected only a few times. This sequence joins TRBV2 and TRBJ1-2; the D gene is possibly TRBD1 (5 bases). Germline values: CDR1 SNHLY, CDR2 FYNNEI. Trimming pared 5 bases from V and 8 bases from J, leaving 15 bases between. CDR3 length equals 13 residues. The CDR3, as DNA: TGTGCCAGCAGTCGGGACCGCACAGGAGGCTACACCTTC. Translating it yields CASSRDRTGGYTF.

The chain is built from TRBV19 and TRBJ2-1; 12 bases map to TRBD2. After removal of 6 bases from V and 0 bases from J, the junction contained 12 bases not matched to a gene. Germline CDR1 is LNHDA and CDR2 is SQIVND (reference sequence). The CDR3 has 19 residues. The CDR3 sequence: CASRWSTSGSPSSYNEQFF. The CDR3 DNA is TGTGCCAGTAGATGGTCGACTAGCGGGAGCCCTAGCTCCTACAATGAGCAGTTCTTC.

This clone appeared once. The genes are TRBV24-1 and TRBJ1-5; 11 bases are shared with TRBD1. J gave up 6 bases and V 4 bases, and 7 bases lay outside the gene matches. Germline V CDR1 and CDR2: KGHDR, SFDVKD. The CDR3 totals 16 residues. CDR3 protein: CATSDPGQGDLQPQHF. The CDR3 nucleotides are TGTGCCACCAGTGACCCGGGACAGGGGGATCTTCAGCCCCAGCATTTT.

V and J are TRBV7-9 and TRBJ2-1; D could derive from TRBD1 or TRBD2 (6 bases each). CDR3 length: 14 residues. The V and J ends lost 2 bases and 6 bases respectively, with 11 bases between them. Germline lookup yields CDR1 SEHNR and CDR2 FQNEAQ (reference sequence). This CDR3 is CASSLRGLGNEQFF. The CDR3 DNA sequence: TGTGCCAGCAGCTTACGGGGGCTGGGCAATGAGCAGTTCTTC.

CDR3 nucleotides: TGCGCCAGCAGCTTGCTCGCAGGGGGCTCTGGAAACACCATATATTTT. It yields the protein CASSLLAGGSGNTIYF. This chain connects TRBV5-1 to TRBJ1-3; 7 nucleotides align to TRBD1. The V and J ends lost 1 base and 0 bases, in that order; junction bases with no gene match: 4. This CDR3 has 16 amino acids. Germline V CDR1 and CDR2: SGHRS, YFSETQ.

This sequence joins TRBV5-1 and TRBJ1-2, with TRBD1 identical over 7 bases. The CDR3 is 15 amino acids. Trimming at V came to 5 bases and at J to 8 bases, leaving 15 bases not matched to a gene. The germline V gene has CDR1 SGHRS and CDR2 YFSETQ. In DNA, the CDR3 is TGCGCCAGCAGAATCCCCTACAGGGGTATCTCCGGCTACACCTTC. The encoded protein is CASRIPYRGISGYTF.

In this sample, this clone turned up a few times. The J gene is TRBJ2-7, the V gene TRBV28; D may be TRBD2 (6 bases). The CDR3 sequence is 12 residues long. Deletions cut 6 bases from V and 0 bases from J, with 6 bases between. Germline loops: CDR1 MDHEN, CDR2 SYDVKM. The CDR3 here is CASRTSSYEQYF. Written as DNA, the CDR3 is TGTGCCAGCAGGACTAGCTCCTACGAGCAGTACTTC. The entire variable domain, with the rest obtained from reference TRBV28 and TRBJ2-7, is as follows: DVKVTQSSRYLVKRTGEKVFLECVQDMDHENMFWYRQDPGLGLRLIYFSYDVKMKEKGDIPEGYSVSREKKERFSLILESASTNQTSMYLCASRTSSYEQYFGPGTRLTVT.

This chain links TRBV18 with TRBJ1-4; 9 bases line up with TRBD1. The CDR3 sequence is 20 residues long. The V segment lost 1 base and the J segment 2 bases; nucleotides outside the gene matches: 14. Germline V gene data show CDR1 as KGHSH and CDR2 as LQKENI. DNA of the CDR3: TGTGCCAGCTCACCACGATTGGACAGGGGTCTTCGAGGGACTAATGAAAAACTGTTTTTT. It translates to CASSPRLDRGLRGTNEKLFF.

The V and J genes are TRBV18 and TRBJ1-5, with D tentatively TRBD1 (6 bases). This CDR3 region has 14 residues. Germline V lookup: CDR1 KGHSH, CDR2 LQKENI. Deletions cut 2 bases from V and 4 bases from J, with 9 bases between. The CDR3 sequence: CASSPTQGNQPQHF. DNA for the CDR3: TGTGCCAGCTCACCAACACAGGGAAATCAGCCCCAGCATTTT.

In DNA, the CDR3 is TGTGCCAGCAGCCAATCGCTAGCATTGAATCAGCCCCAGCATTTT. Translation gives CASSQSLALNQPQHF. The chain uses TRBV16 and TRBJ1-5, with D uncertain. Germline V gene sequence: CDR1 KGHSY, CDR2 FQNENV. The CDR3 covers 15 residues. The V and J ends lost 0 bases and 4 bases respectively, with 10 bases between them.

This chain uses TRBV7-6 with TRBJ2-2, with 7 bases matching TRBD2. The trim removed 1 base at V and 4 bases at J, leaving 9 bases unmatched. This CDR3 is 17 amino acids long. Germline V CDR1 and CDR2: SGHVS, FNYEAQ. The DNA for the CDR3 is TGTGCCAGCAGCTTAGAAAGCGGGGTAGGAATCACCGGGGAGCTGTTTTTT. It yields the protein CASSLESGVGITGELFF.

This rearrangement joins TRBV5-1 to TRBJ2-5; D may correspond to TRBD1 or TRBD2 (5 bases each). V dropped 4 bases and J dropped 5 bases, with 12 bases sitting between them. CDR1 and CDR2 from the germline V gene are SGHRS and YFSETQ. CDR3 length: 13 amino acids. The CDR3, as DNA: TGCGCCAGCAGCCCGGGGCCCGCGGAGACCCAGTACTTC. Its translation is CASSPGPAETQYF.

This chain links TRBV2 with TRBJ2-1; the D is unclear. The V end was cut by 3 bases, the J end by 9 bases, with 6 bases between. The germline gives CDR1 SNHLY, CDR2 FYNNEI. This CDR3 comprises 11 residues. The CDR3 sequence is CASSEVSEQFF. The CDR3 bases are TGTGCCAGCAGTGAGGTATCTGAGCAGTTCTTC. The full variable domain, completed using reference TRBV2 and TRBJ2-1, is EPEVTQTPSHQVTQMGQEVILRCVPISNHLYFYWYRQILGQKVEFLVSFYNNEISEKSEIFDDQFSVERPDGSNFTLKIRSTKLEDSAMYFCASSEVSEQFFGPGTRLTVL.